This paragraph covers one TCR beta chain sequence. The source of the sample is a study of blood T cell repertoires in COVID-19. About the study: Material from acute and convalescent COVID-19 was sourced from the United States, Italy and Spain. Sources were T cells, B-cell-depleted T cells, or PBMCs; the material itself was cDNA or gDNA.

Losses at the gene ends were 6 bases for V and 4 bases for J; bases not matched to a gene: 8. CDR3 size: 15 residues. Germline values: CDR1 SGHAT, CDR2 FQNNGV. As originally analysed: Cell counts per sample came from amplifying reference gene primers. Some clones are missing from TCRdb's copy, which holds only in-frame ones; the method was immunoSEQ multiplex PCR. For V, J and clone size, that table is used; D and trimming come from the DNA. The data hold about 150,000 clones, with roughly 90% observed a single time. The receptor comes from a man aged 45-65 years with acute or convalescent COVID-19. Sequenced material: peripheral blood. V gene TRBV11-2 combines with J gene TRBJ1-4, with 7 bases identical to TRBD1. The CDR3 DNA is TGTGCCAGCAGTTCACCCCGGGACAGTAATGAAAAACTGTTTTTT. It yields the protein CASSSPRDSNEKLFF.